The present T cell receptor (beta chain) was sequenced within a study of cytomegalovirus exposure and HLA in healthy donors. Notes on the study in general: An assumption of roughly uniform sequencing depth across donors underlay the presence/absence analyses. The authors later found most CMV-associated TCR beta chains appeared HLA-restricted.

V lost 5 bases, J lost 4 bases, and 9 bases stayed unmatched. The CDR3 is made up of 15 amino acids. The V gene's germline CDR1 is SGHTA and CDR2 FQGNSA. Both 60 Vbeta primers and 13 Jbeta primers went into the PCR. Profiling relied on immunoSEQ multiplex PCR, and the TCRdb table lists in-frame clones only, not all of them. The data show about 140,000 clones, 75% to 80% seen once. This clone was seen just once. Its antigen remains unidentified. Everyone who donated was a healthy bone marrow donor. The sequence was obtained from a male donor in good health and CMV-seronegative. V and J are TRBV7-2 and TRBJ2-7; 9 bases align to TRBD1. The sequencing sample was made of PBMCs. This CDR3 is CASSRPGQGDYEQYF. The DNA for the CDR3 is TGTGCCAGCAGCCGACCGGGACAGGGAGATTACGAGCAGTACTTC.